This T cell receptor (beta chain) was sequenced for a study of T cells after yellow fever vaccination. Only a few counts were recorded for this clonotype. Its antigen is still unknown. Findings and caveats of the study: Post-booster repertoires again held most primary-vaccination clones (just under 97% CD4, roughly 88% CD8). Within FACS-sorted repertoires, abundant clonotypes contaminating from the bulk population could be present. The secondary response peaked faster, at day 5 versus 15, but was weaker. Clonotypes appearing in both CD4 and CD8 compartments existed, and their share was small.

V dropped 5 bases and J dropped 7 bases, with 14 bases sitting between them. The CDR3 loop spans 13 amino acids. Germline values: CDR1 SEHNR, CDR2 FQNEAQ (reference sequence). TCRdb recomputed calls from the 5' RACE reads with MiXCR, one row per CDR3 protein. The data show around 340,000 distinct CDR3 sequences, approximately 13% seen once. The sequence was obtained from a man aged 18-30 years who received the YFV17D yellow fever vaccine. Material: CD4+ T cells sorted from PBMCs, obtained 15 days after the yellow fever booster vaccination. The chain has TRBV7-9 and TRBJ1-2, with TRBD1 as a possible D gene (6 bases). Written as DNA, the CDR3 is TGTGCCAGCAGCGCACACAGGGAGGGTGGCTACACCTTC. As protein: CASSAHREGGYTF.